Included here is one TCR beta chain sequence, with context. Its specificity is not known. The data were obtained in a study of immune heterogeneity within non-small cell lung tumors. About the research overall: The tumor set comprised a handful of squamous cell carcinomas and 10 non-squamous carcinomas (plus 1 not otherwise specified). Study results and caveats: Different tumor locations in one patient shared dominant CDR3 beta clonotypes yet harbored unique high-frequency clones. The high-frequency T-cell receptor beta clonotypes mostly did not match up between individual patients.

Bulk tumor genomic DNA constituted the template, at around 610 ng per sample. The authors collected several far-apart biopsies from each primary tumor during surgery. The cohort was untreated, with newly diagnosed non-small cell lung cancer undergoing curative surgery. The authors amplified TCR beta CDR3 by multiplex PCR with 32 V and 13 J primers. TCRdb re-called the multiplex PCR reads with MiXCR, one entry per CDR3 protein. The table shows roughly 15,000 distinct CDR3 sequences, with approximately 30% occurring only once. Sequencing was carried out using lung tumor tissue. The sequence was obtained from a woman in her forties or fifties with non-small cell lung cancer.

The CDR3 loop is CASRLNAVGGQETQYF. CDR3 bases: TGTGCCAGCAGGTTAAATGCTGTCGGGGGACAAGAGACCCAGTACTTC. The chain combines TRBV7-6 with TRBJ2-5; TRBD2 is a possible D gene (6 bases). Germline V CDR1 and CDR2: SGHVS, FNYEAQ. The CDR3 totals 16 residues. V dropped 6 bases and J dropped 2 bases, with 19 bases sitting between them.